This TCR beta chain was found in a study of T cell changes during pregnancy in multiple sclerosis. The V gene's germline CDR1 is KGHSH and CDR2 LQKENI. The CDR3 length is 14 residues. V was pared by 3 bases and J by 8 bases, with 16 bases between. Only in-frame clones appear in the TCRdb table, and some are missing; sequencing was by immunoSEQ multiplex PCR. The data show some 100,000 clones, with 92% seen just once and 1.9% held by the top ten. The V call is TRBV18, the J call TRBJ1-2; D is undetermined. Sequences were derived from peripheral blood, sampled after pregnancy. The TCR sequence derives from a female donor with multiple sclerosis, enrolled in a pregnancy study. CDR3 nucleotides: TGTGCCAGCTCACCGGTCGGGGTATTCCGGGGCTACACCTTC. Translating it yields CASSPVGVFRGYTF. The full variable domain, in which reference TRBV18 and TRBJ1-2 provide the parts outside the CDR3, is NAGVMQNPRHLVRRRGQEARLRCSPMKGHSHVYWYRQLPEEGLKFMVYLQKENIIDESGMPKERFSAEFPKEGPSILRIQQVVRGDSAAYFCASSPVGVFRGYTFGSGTRLTVV.